What follows describes a single TCR beta chain. Its antigen is currently not known. There are no base qualities to consult, and no much larger clone falls within one base. This specimen comes from a study of OX40 agonist ivuxolimab in advanced cancers. For context, the study as a whole: Ivuxolimab, which targeted the costimulatory receptor OX40 (CD134), was an agonistic, fully human IgG2 monoclonal antibody. Of the roughly 52 dose-escalation patients, hepatocellular carcinoma was present in about 20, melanoma in approximately 15, renal cell carcinoma in 9 and head and neck cancer in 9. The point of sequencing TCRbeta in the periphery was to test whether ivuxolimab changed TCR sequence diversity and drove clonal T-cell expansion. Three dose-escalation patients achieved partial responses, one with hepatocellular carcinoma and two with cutaneous melanoma. In the dose-escalation cohort, 65% to 85% of patients were male, and the mean age was around 60 years with a range of about 20 to 80. Intravenous ivuxolimab was administered to patients every 2 weeks at six dose levels: 0.01, 0.1, 0.3, 1.5, 3 and 10 mg/kg. The monotherapy dose-escalation portion (N ≈ 52 patients) of the phase I ivuxolimab trial is reported in the paper. Patients were allowed to have had prior anti-PD-1, anti-PD-L1 or anti-CTLA-4 therapy, and approximately 40% of the dose-escalation patients had previously received checkpoint inhibitors.

Cut back by 7 bases and 5 bases, the V and J ends lie 18 bases apart. From cysteine to phenylalanine, the CDR3 is 14 amino acids long. CDR3 DNA is the only sequence kept; it has 42 bases, read in frame from the first base. From the germline V gene (reference sequence), CDR1 is LNHNV and CDR2 is YYDKDF. Patients with a history of autoimmune disease or receiving systemic immunosuppression were excluded from the trial. In every dose cohort, peripheral blood was drawn for TCR sequencing at baseline, cycle 4 day 1, and cycle 7 day 1. The samples were taken from a phase I, first-in-human, multicenter, open-label dose-escalation trial of ivuxolimab. The trial enrolled adults with locally advanced or metastatic head and neck squamous cell, hepatocellular, melanoma or renal cell carcinoma. Before TCR sequencing, CD4+ and CD8+ T cells were separately sorted from peripheral blood. Genomic DNA was isolated from the sorted cells so that the TCRbeta CDR3 region could be sequenced. The immunoSEQ Assay was used to sequence the TCRbeta CDR3 regions. Held by TCRdb, this immuneACCESS table contains in-frame sequences only and omits some clones. Under half of the omission traces to an unresolved V gene where checked; the cause of the rest is unknown. The sample table contains about 89,000 clones; only one count was recorded for roughly 88% of them. 0.25% to 0.35% of the sample rests with the top ten.

Overall study outcomes, separate from this receptor: After ivuxolimab, more expanded clones were found on average in CD8+ T cells than in CD4+ T cells. Low levels of normalized T-cell clonal expansion were also seen in some patients who did not respond. At doses of 0.1 to 3.0 mg/kg, clonal expansion of both CD4+ and CD8+ T cells in blood was seen between baseline and week 6. The antigen specificity of the peripheral T cells that underwent clonal expansion was not determined. In partial responders in the 0.1-3.0 mg/kg groups, normalized peripheral clonal expansion was found to be among the lowest, especially among CD8+ T cells.

This receptor chain uses TRBV15 and TRBJ2-7; perhaps TRBD1 is the D gene, with 6 bases matching. The sequences come from CD4+ or CD8+ T cells sorted from blood, collected in a trial of the OX40 agonist ivuxolimab. The origin of this receptor is an adult with an advanced solid tumor such as melanoma, head and neck, liver or kidney cancer. The DNA sequence is as follows: TGTGCCACCATGGAAGGCAGGGGCGGCGACGAGCAGTACTTC. Translated, this is CATMEGRGGDEQYF.